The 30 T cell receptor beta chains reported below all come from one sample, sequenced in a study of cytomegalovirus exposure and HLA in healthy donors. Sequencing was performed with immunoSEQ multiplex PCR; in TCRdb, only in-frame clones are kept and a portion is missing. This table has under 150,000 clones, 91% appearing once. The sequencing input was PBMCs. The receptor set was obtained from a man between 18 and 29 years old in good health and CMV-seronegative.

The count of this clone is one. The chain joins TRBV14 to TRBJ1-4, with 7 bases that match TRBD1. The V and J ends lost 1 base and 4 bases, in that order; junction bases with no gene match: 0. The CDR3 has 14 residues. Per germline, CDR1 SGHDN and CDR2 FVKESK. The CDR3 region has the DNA TGTGCCAGCAGCCAAGGACAGGGTAATGAAAAACTGTTTTTT. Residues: CASSQGQGNEKLFF.

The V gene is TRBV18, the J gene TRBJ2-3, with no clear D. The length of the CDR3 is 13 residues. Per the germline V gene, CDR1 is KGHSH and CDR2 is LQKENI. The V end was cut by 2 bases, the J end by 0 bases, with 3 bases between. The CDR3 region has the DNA TGTGCCAGCTCACCATCTAGCACAGATACGCAGTATTTT. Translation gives CASSPSSTDTQYF. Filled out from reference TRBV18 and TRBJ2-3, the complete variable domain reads NAGVMQNPRHLVRRRGQEARLRCSPMKGHSHVYWYRQLPEEGLKFMVYLQKENIIDESGMPKERFSAEFPKEGPSILRIQQVVRGDSAAYFCASSPSSTDTQYFGPGTRLTVL.

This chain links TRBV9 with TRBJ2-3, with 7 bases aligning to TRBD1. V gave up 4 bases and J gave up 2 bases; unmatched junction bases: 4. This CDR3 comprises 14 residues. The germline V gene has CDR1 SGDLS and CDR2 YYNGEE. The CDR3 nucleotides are TGTGCCAGCAGCCAAGGACAGGACACAGATACGCAGTATTTT. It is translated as CASSQGQDTDTQYF. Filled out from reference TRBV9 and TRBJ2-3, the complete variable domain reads DSGVTQTPKHLITATGQRVTLRCSPRSGDLSVYWYQQSLDQGLQFLIQYYNGEERAKGNILERFSAQQFPDLHSELNLSSLELGDSALYFCASSQGQDTDTQYFGPGTRLTVL.

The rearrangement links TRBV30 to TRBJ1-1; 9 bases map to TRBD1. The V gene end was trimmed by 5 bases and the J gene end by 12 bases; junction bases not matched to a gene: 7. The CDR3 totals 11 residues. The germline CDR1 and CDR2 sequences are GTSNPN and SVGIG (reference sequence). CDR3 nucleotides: TGTGCCTGGGGGGGGACAGGGAAGTCTTTCTTT. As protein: CAWGGTGKSFF.

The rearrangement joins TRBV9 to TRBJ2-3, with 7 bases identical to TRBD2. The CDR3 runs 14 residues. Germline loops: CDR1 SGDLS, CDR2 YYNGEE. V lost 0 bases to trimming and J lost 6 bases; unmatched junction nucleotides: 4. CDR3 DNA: TGTGCCAGCAGCGTAGTGGGGGAGGGTGATACGCAGTATTTT. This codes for CASSVVGEGDTQYF. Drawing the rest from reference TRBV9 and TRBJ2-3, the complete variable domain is DSGVTQTPKHLITATGQRVTLRCSPRSGDLSVYWYQQSLDQGLQFLIQYYNGEERAKGNILERFSAQQFPDLHSELNLSSLELGDSALYFCASSVVGEGDTQYFGPGTRLTVL.

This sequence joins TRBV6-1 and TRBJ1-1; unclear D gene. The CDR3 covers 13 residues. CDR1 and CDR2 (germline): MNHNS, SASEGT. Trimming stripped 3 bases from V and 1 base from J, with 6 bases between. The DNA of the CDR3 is TGTGCCAGCAGTGAGAACAAGAACACTGAAGCTTTCTTT. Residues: CASSENKNTEAFF.

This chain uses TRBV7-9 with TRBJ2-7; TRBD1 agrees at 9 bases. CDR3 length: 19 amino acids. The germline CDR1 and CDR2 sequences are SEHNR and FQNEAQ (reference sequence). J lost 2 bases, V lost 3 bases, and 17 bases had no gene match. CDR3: CASSFLTGGVNIGTYEQYF. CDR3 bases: TGTGCCAGCAGCTTCCTGACAGGGGGAGTAAATATTGGAACCTACGAGCAGTACTTC.

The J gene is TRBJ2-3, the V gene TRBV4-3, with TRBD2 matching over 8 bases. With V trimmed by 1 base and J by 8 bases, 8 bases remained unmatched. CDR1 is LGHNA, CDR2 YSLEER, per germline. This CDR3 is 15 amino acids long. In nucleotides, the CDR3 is TGCGCCAGCAGCCAAGTACCAGCGGGAGACAGTACGCAGTATTTT. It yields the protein CASSQVPAGDSTQYF.

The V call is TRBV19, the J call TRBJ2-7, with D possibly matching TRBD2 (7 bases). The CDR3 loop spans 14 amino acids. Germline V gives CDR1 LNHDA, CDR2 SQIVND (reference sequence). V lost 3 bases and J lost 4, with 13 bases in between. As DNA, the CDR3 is TGTGCCAGTAGTATGTTCGGGGGGCAATACGAGCAGTACTTC. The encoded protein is CASSMFGGQYEQYF.

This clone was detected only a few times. The CDR3 DNA follows: TGTGCCAGCAGTGAAGCGGCCAGGGGGCCTGGCTACACCTTC. This translates into CASSEAARGPGYTF. The chain couples TRBV6-1 to TRBJ1-2, with 8 bases identical to TRBD1. The V and J ends lost 0 bases and 7 bases, in that order; junction bases with no gene match: 4. The germline V gene encodes CDR1 MNHNS and CDR2 SASEGT. The CDR3 has 14 amino acids.

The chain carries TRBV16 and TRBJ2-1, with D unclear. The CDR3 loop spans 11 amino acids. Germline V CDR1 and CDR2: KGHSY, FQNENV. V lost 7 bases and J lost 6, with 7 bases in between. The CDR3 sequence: CASTLGNEQFF. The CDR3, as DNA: TGTGCCAGCACCCTCGGCAATGAGCAGTTCTTC.

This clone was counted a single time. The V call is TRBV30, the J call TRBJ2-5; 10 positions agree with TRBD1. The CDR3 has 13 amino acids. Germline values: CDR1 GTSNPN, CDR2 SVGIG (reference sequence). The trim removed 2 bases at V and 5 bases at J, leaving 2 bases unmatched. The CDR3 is CAWSRDRGETQYF. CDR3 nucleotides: TGTGCCTGGAGTCGGGACAGGGGTGAGACCCAGTACTTC.

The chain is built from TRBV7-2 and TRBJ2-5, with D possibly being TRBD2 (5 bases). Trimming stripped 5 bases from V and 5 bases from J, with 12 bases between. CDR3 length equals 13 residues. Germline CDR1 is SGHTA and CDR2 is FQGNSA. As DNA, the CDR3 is TGTGCCAGCAGCCAAGGAGTAGCGGAGACCCAGTACTTC. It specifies CASSQGVAETQYF.

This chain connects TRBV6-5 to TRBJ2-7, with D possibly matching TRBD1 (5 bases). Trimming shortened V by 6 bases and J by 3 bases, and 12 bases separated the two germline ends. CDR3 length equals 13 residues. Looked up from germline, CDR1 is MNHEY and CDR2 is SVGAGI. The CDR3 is CASRSTQGYEQYF. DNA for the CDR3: TGTGCCAGCAGGTCCACCCAGGGCTACGAGCAGTACTTC.

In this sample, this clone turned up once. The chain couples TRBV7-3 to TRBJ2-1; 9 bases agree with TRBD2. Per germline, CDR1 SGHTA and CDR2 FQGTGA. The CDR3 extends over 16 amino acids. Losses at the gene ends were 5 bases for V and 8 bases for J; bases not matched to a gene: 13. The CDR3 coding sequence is TGTGCCAGCAGCCCCGCGGGGGGGCTAGGATTCGATGAGCAGTTCTTC. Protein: CASSPAGGLGFDEQFF.

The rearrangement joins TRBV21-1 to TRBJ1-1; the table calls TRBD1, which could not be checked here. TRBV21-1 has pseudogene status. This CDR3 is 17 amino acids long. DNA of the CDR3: TGTGCCAGCAGCAAAGCGCTTGGGAAGGGGTGGGTCACTGAAGCTTTCTTT. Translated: CASSKALGKGWVTEAFF.

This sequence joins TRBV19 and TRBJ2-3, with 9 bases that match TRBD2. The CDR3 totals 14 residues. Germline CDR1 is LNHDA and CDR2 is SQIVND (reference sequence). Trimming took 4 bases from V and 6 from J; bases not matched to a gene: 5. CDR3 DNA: TGTGCCAGTAGTAGGGGGCTAGCGGGGGATACGCAGTATTTT. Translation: CASSRGLAGDTQYF.

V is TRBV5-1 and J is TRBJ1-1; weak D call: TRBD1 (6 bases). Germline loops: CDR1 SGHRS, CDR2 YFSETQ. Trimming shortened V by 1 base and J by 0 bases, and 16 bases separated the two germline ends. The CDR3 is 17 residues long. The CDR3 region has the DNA TGCGCCAGCAGCTTGTTGGGTCTCAGGGGACTGAACACTGAAGCTTTCTTT. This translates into CASSLLGLRGLNTEAFF. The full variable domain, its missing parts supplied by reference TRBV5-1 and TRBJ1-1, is KAGVTQTPRYLIKTRGQQVTLSCSPISGHRSVSWYQQTPGQGLQFLFEYFSETQRNKGNFPGRFSGRQFSNSRSEMNVSTLELGDSALYLCASSLLGLRGLNTEAFFGQGTRLTVV.

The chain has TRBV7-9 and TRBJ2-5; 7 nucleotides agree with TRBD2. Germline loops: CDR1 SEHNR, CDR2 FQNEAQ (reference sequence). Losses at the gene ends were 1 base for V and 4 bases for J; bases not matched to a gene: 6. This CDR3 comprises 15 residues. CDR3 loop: CASSLGSGLGETQYF. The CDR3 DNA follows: TGTGCCAGCAGCTTAGGGTCAGGACTAGGAGAGACCCAGTACTTC.

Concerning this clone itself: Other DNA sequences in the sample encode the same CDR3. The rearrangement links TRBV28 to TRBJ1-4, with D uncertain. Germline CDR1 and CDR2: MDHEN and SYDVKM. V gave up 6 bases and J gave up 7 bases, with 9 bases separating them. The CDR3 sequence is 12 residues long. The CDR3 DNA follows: TGTGCCAGCAGCCTCCGAGTTGAAAAACTGTTTTTT. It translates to CASSLRVEKLFF.

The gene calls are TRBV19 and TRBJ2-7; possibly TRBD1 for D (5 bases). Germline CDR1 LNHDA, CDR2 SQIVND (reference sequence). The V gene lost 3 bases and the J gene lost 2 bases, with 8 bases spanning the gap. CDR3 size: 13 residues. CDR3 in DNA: TGTGCCAGTAGTATCGGCAGGGCCTACGAGCAGTACTTC. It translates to CASSIGRAYEQYF.

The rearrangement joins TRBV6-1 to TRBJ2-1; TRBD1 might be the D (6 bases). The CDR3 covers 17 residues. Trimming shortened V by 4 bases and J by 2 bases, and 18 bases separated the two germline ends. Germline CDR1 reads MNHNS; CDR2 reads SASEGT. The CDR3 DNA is TGTGCCAGCAGTGGAATCTCCGGGACACCTACCTACAATGAGCAGTTCTTC. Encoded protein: CASSGISGTPTYNEQFF.

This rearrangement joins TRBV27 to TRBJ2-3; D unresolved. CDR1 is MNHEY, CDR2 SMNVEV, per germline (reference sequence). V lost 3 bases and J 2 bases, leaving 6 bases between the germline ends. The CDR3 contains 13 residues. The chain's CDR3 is CASSFPFTDTQYF. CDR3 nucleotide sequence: TGTGCCAGCAGTTTCCCTTTCACAGATACGCAGTATTTT.

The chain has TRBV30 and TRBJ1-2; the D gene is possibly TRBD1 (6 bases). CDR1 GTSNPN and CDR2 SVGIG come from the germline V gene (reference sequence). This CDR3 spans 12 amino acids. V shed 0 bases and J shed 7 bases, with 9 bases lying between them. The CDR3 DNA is TGTGCCTGGAGTGTAGGGGGGGGTGGCTACACCTTC. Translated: CAWSVGGGGYTF.

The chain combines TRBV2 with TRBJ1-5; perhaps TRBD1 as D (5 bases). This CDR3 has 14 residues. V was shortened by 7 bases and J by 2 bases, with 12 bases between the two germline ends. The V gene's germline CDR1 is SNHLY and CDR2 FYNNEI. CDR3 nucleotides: TGTGCCAGCAATGGGGAAGGGGGCAATCAGCCCCAGCATTTT. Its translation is CASNGEGGNQPQHF.

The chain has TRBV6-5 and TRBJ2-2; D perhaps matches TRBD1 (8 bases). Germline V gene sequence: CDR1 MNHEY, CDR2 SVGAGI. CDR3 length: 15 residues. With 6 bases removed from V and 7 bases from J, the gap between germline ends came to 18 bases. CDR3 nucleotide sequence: TGTGCCAGCAGCCGGACAGGGAGGGGCGGCGGGGAGCTGTTTTTT. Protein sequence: CASSRTGRGGGELFF.

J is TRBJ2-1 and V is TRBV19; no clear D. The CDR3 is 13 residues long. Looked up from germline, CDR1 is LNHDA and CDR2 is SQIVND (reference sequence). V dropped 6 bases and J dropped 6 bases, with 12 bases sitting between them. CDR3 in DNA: TGTGCCAGTAGGCCCGGCGCAGGCAATGAGCAGTTCTTC. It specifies CASRPGAGNEQFF.

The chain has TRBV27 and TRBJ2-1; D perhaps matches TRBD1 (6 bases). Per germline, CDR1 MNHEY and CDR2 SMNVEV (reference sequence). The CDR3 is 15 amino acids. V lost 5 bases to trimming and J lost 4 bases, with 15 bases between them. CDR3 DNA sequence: TGTGCCAGCAGTCTCCGGCAGGGGCCATACAATGAGCAGTTCTTC. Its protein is CASSLRQGPYNEQFF.

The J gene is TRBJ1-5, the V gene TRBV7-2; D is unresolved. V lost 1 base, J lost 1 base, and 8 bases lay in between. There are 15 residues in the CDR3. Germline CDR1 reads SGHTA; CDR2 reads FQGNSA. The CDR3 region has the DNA TGTGCCAGCAGCTTAGAAGGCGGGAGCAATCAGCCCCAGCATTTT. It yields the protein CASSLEGGSNQPQHF.

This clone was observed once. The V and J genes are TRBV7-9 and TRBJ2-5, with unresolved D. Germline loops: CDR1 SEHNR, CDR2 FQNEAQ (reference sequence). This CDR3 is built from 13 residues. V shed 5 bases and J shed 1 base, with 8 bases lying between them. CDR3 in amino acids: CASSQWFQETQYF. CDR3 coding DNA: TGTGCCAGCAGCCAGTGGTTCCAAGAGACCCAGTACTTC.